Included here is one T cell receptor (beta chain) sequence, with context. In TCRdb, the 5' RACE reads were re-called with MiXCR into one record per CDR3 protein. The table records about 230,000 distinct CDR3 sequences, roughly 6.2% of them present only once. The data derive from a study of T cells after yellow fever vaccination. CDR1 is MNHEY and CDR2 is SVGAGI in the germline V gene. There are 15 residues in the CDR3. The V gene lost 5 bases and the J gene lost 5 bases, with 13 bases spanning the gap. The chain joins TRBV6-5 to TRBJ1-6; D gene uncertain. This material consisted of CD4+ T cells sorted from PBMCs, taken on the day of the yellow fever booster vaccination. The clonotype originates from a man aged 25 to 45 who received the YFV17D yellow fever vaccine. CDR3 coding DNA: TGTGCCAGCAGTAAAGATGGAATCCATAATTCACCCCTCCACTTT. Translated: CASSKDGIHNSPLHF.